This TCR beta chain was obtained from a study of cytomegalovirus exposure and HLA in healthy donors. Study observations and caveats: According to the study, around 160 TCR beta chains were cytomegalovirus-associated. Judged likely to be a sequencing artifact was a cluster of highly shared sequence variants.

This clone was found once. Its antigen is not identified. PCR employed 60 Vbeta and 13 Jbeta primers. Here immunoSEQ multiplex PCR was the method, and the copy in TCRdb shows in-frame clones only, minus some. Of some 160,000 clones in the sample, more than 65% are singletons; the top ten hold less than 0.65%. The receptor was isolated from a woman in her 50s in good health and CMV-seronegative. The sample consisted of PBMCs.

CDR3: CASSKDRVNGYTF. DNA for the CDR3: TGCGCCAGCAGCAAGGACAGGGTAAACGGCTACACCTTC. V gene TRBV5-1 combines with J gene TRBJ1-2, with 8 bases aligning to TRBD1. Germline CDR1 and CDR2: SGHRS and YFSETQ. The CDR3 runs to 13 residues. After removal of 4 bases from V and 8 bases from J, the junction contained 7 bases not matched to a gene. The full variable domain, in which reference TRBV5-1 and TRBJ1-2 provide the parts outside the CDR3, is KAGVTQTPRYLIKTRGQQVTLSCSPISGHRSVSWYQQTPGQGLQFLFEYFSETQRNKGNFPGRFSGRQFSNSRSEMNVSTLELGDSALYLCASSKDRVNGYTFGSGTRLTVV.